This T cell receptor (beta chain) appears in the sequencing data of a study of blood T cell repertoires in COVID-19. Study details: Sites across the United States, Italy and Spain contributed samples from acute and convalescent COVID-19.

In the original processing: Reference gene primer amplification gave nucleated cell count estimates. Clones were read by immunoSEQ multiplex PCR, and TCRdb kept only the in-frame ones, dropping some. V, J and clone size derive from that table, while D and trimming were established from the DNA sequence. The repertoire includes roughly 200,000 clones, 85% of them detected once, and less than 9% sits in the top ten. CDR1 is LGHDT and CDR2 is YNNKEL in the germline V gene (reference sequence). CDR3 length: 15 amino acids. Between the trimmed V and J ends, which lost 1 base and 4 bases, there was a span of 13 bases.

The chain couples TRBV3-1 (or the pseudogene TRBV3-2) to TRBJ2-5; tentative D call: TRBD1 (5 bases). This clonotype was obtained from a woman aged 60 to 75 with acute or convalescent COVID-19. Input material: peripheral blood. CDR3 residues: CASSQGRVGSETQYF. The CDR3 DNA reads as TGTGCCAGCAGCCAAGGCAGGGTGGGATCAGAGACCCAGTACTTC.